Listed here are 31 T cell receptor beta chains from one sample, sequenced in a study of radiation and T cells in renal cell carcinoma. Time point here: blood 2 weeks post-SBRT. Treatment indicated: 15 Gy SBRT to primary tumor, nephrectomy 4 weeks later. Data came from immunoSEQ multiplex PCR; TCRdb stores just in-frame clones and leaves some out. The sample has about 150,000 clones; over 80% are singletons. This specimen was blood, taken from a patient whose treatment included radiotherapy and nephrectomy. These receptors all come from a woman aged 45 to 65 with renal cell carcinoma.

V and J are TRBV19 and TRBJ1-1, with TRBD1 matching 9 bases. From germline, CDR1 is LNHDA and CDR2 SQIVND (reference sequence). V lost 4 bases, J lost 2 bases, and 5 bases stayed unmatched. The CDR3 length is 15 residues. The CDR3 sequence is CASSKVTGGNTEAFF. CDR3 bases: TGTGCCAGTAGTAAAGTCACAGGGGGCAACACTGAAGCTTTCTTT.

The V gene is TRBV7-2, the J gene TRBJ1-5; no firm D call. Trimming shortened V by 5 bases and J by 5 bases, and 10 bases separated the two germline ends. The CDR3 has 13 amino acids. Germline V gene data show CDR1 as SGHTA and CDR2 as FQGNSA. Here the CDR3 DNA reads TGTGCCAGCAGCCGCAACGGCGATCAGCCCCAGCATTTT. Its translation: CASSRNGDQPQHF.

The CDR3 loop reads CASSFPRDLGTDTQYF. In DNA form, the CDR3 reads TGTGCCAGCAGCTTTCCGAGGGACTTGGGCACAGATACGCAGTATTTT. The gene calls are TRBV5-4 and TRBJ2-3; D perhaps matches TRBD2 (6 bases). CDR1 is SGHNT and CDR2 is YYREEE in the germline V gene (reference sequence). CDR3 size: 16 residues. V was cut by 2 bases and J by 1 base, with 14 bases left in between.

The rearrangement joins TRBV7-2 to TRBJ2-5, with D unclear. Germline V gene sequence: CDR1 SGHTA, CDR2 FQGNSA. The CDR3 totals 12 residues. V lost 5 bases, J lost 4 bases, and 8 bases lay in between. In DNA form, the CDR3 reads TGTGCCAGCAGCCCCCTTGCAGAGACCCAGTACTTC. Its translation: CASSPLAETQYF. The full variable domain, completed using reference TRBV7-2 and TRBJ2-5, is GAGVSQSPSNKVTEKGKDVELRCDPISGHTALYWYRQSLGQGLEFLIYFQGNSAPDKSGLPSDRFSAERTGGSVSTLTIQRTQQEDSAVYLCASSPLAETQYFGPGTRLLVL.

J is TRBJ2-7 and V is TRBV7-3; no firm D call. From germline, CDR1 is SGHTA and CDR2 FQGTGA. V was cut by 0 bases and J by 1 base, with 7 bases left in between. This CDR3 spans 14 amino acids. DNA for the CDR3: TGTGCCAGCAGCTTAACGAGTTGGTCCTACGAGCAGTACTTC. As protein: CASSLTSWSYEQYF.

Concerning this clone: This specimen includes other DNA sequences encoding the same CDR3. The chain carries TRBV6-5 and TRBJ1-1; 9 nucleotides agree with TRBD1. CDR3 size: 15 residues. Trimming at V came to 0 bases and at J to 5 bases, leaving 4 bases not matched to a gene. Germline-derived CDR1 and CDR2 are MNHEY and SVGAGI. CDR3 sequence (DNA): TGTGCCAGCAGTTACTCCCGCGACAGGGGGACTGAAGCTTTCTTT. It specifies CASSYSRDRGTEAFF.

The chain carries TRBV25-1 and TRBJ1-3; D not resolved. The V gene lost 2 bases and the J gene lost 0 bases, with 8 bases spanning the gap. This CDR3 contains 15 residues. The germline gives CDR1 MGHDK, CDR2 SYGVNS. CDR3 region: CASSEVGFSGNTIYF. The CDR3 coding sequence is TGTGCCAGCAGTGAAGTGGGATTCTCTGGAAACACCATATATTTT.

The chain recombines TRBV30 with TRBJ2-5; 9 bases are shared with TRBD2. The CDR3 runs to 15 residues. Germline trimming cut 3 bases from V and 5 bases from J; bases unmatched to any gene: 10. Germline V gives CDR1 GTSNPN, CDR2 SVGIG (reference sequence). CDR3 DNA sequence: TGTGCCTGGAGGGATGATTGGCGGGGGGGTGAGACCCAGTACTTC. It specifies CAWRDDWRGGETQYF.

V is TRBV7-8 and J is TRBJ2-2; TRBD2 matches 12 bases. Per germline, CDR1 SGHVS and CDR2 FQNEAQ. This CDR3 has 15 residues. The trim removed 4 bases at V and 7 bases at J, leaving 4 bases unmatched. CDR3 region: CASSSTSGGFGELFF. The CDR3 DNA reads as TGTGCCAGCAGCTCCACTAGCGGGGGGTTCGGGGAGCTGTTTTTT.

This clone was seen just once. The rearrangement uses TRBV7-9 and TRBJ2-3; TRBD2 aligns across 8 bases. This CDR3 is built from 17 residues. From germline, CDR1 is SEHNR and CDR2 FQNEAQ (reference sequence). The trim removed 3 bases at V and 3 bases at J, leaving 11 bases unmatched. CDR3 nucleotide sequence: TGTGCCAGCAGCTTCCCCGGGGGGGGGTTGAGGACAGATACGCAGTATTTT. Its protein product is CASSFPGGGLRTDTQYF.

The chain employs TRBV6-5 and TRBJ1-2; D gene ambiguous. The CDR3 contains 15 residues. Germline V CDR1 and CDR2: MNHEY, SVGAGI. Trimming removed 6 bases at V and 0 bases at J, with 14 bases between. The CDR3 DNA is TGTGCCAGCAGCCCGACGGCCAAAACTAACTATGGCTACACCTTC. Translated: CASSPTAKTNYGYTF.

The chain recombines TRBV18 with TRBJ2-7; 7 bases line up with TRBD1. CDR1 is KGHSH and CDR2 is LQKENI in the germline V gene. J was trimmed by 1 base and V by 3 bases; bases with no gene match: 6. CDR3 length: 15 residues. Written as DNA, the CDR3 is TGTGCCAGCTCACCCTCGGGACAGATATCCTACGAGCAGTACTTC. Translating it yields CASSPSGQISYEQYF.

Here the CDR3 reads CASSRGGKDWETQYF. The CDR3 DNA sequence: TGTGCCAGCAGCCGCGGGGGTAAGGACTGGGAGACCCAGTACTTC. The chain links TRBV7-9 to TRBJ2-5; 7 bases are shared with TRBD2. CDR3 size: 15 residues. CDR1 SEHNR and CDR2 FQNEAQ come from the germline V gene (reference sequence). The V and J ends lost 5 bases and 5 bases, in that order; junction bases with no gene match: 11.

The chain employs TRBV7-9 and TRBJ1-1; 10 bases match TRBD1. The CDR3 spans 16 residues. Germline CDR1 SEHNR, CDR2 FQNEAQ (reference sequence). After removal of 5 bases from V and 0 bases from J, the junction contained 6 bases not matched to a gene. The CDR3 DNA is TGTGCCAGCAGCGCTTGGGACAGGGGACTGAACACTGAAGCTTTCTTT. This gives the protein CASSAWDRGLNTEAFF.

The chain employs TRBV5-1 and TRBJ1-2, with 7 bases identical to TRBD1. CDR1 is SGHRS, CDR2 YFSETQ, per germline. The CDR3 is 11 amino acids. With V trimmed by 7 bases and J by 8 bases, 5 bases remained unmatched. CDR3 protein: CASRQGGGYTF. The CDR3 DNA reads as TGCGCCAGCCGACAGGGAGGAGGCTACACCTTC.

This clone has just one count. The chain employs TRBV13 and TRBJ1-6, with a possible D match to TRBD1 (5 bases). The CDR3 extends over 17 amino acids. Germline-derived CDR1 and CDR2 are PRHDT and FYEKMQ (reference sequence). Trimming took off 5 bases at V and 3 bases at J, with 17 bases between the two ends. The CDR3, as DNA: TGTGCCAGCAGCCCAGAAGGGGAAGGGGTCTATAATTCACCCCTCCACTTT. It specifies CASSPEGEGVYNSPLHF.

The V and J genes are TRBV6-6 and TRBJ2-7; the match to TRBD1 covers 7 bases. Looked up from germline, CDR1 is MNHNY and CDR2 is SVGAGI (reference sequence). The CDR3 totals 13 residues. J gave up 0 bases and V 7 bases, and 3 bases lay outside the gene matches. For the CDR3, the DNA is TGTGCCAGCACAACAGGGGACTCCTACGAGCAGTACTTC. It specifies CASTTGDSYEQYF.

The chain recombines TRBV7-2 with TRBJ1-2; tentative D call: TRBD1 (5 bases). The CDR3 covers 16 residues. CDR1 is SGHTA and CDR2 is FQGNSA in the germline V gene. The V and J ends lost 5 bases and 0 bases respectively, with 16 bases between them. The CDR3: CASSLGGERANYGYTF. The CDR3, as DNA: TGTGCCAGCAGCCTGGGGGGGGAACGAGCTAACTATGGCTACACCTTC. The full variable domain, its missing parts supplied by reference TRBV7-2 and TRBJ1-2, is GAGVSQSPSNKVTEKGKDVELRCDPISGHTALYWYRQSLGQGLEFLIYFQGNSAPDKSGLPSDRFSAERTGGSVSTLTIQRTQQEDSAVYLCASSLGGERANYGYTFGSGTRLTVV.

The rearrangement uses TRBV11-2 and TRBJ1-6; TRBD1 is a possible D gene (5 bases). Germline V lookup: CDR1 SGHAT, CDR2 FQNNGV. V was pared by 5 bases and J by 10 bases, with 18 bases between. CDR3 size: 15 residues. The CDR3 region is CASSLIQGMRSPLHF. DNA of the CDR3: TGTGCCAGCAGCCTCATTCAGGGAATGAGATCACCCCTCCACTTT.

V is TRBV5-4 and J is TRBJ1-1, with D hard to call. V lost 4 bases and J 2 bases, leaving 3 bases between the germline ends. The CDR3 loop spans 11 amino acids. The V gene's germline CDR1 is SGHNT and CDR2 YYREEE (reference sequence). CDR3 bases: TGTGCCAGCAGCATTAACACTGAAGCTTTCTTT. As protein: CASSINTEAFF.

The chain combines TRBV6-1 with TRBJ1-1, with 9 nucleotides matching TRBD1. Germline V gene sequence: CDR1 MNHNS, CDR2 SASEGT. The CDR3 totals 14 residues. J lost 1 base, V lost 5 bases, and 2 bases had no gene match. Written as DNA, the CDR3 is TGTGCCAGCAGTTGGACAGGGGAGAACACTGAAGCTTTCTTT. Its protein is CASSWTGENTEAFF.

This chain uses TRBV4-1 with TRBJ2-2, with 8 nucleotides matching TRBD1. This CDR3 comprises 17 residues. Germline values: CDR1 MGHRA, CDR2 YSYEKL. V lost 4 bases to trimming and J lost 3 bases; unmatched junction nucleotides: 10. In DNA form, the CDR3 reads TGCGCCAGCAGCCTATCCCTTTCGACAGGGGACACCGGGGAGCTGTTTTTT. Translation gives CASSLSLSTGDTGELFF.

The V and J genes are TRBV18 and TRBJ1-1; TRBD1 matches at 8 bases. J lost 2 bases, V lost 3 bases, and 11 bases had no gene match. Germline lookup yields CDR1 KGHSH and CDR2 LQKENI. This CDR3 contains 17 residues. The CDR3 DNA reads TGTGCCAGCTCACCCTTGGCAGGGGGCGAAGGAAACACTGAAGCTTTCTTT. It codes for CASSPLAGGEGNTEAFF.

CDR3 bases: TGTGCCTGGAGTCCTCCTCAGGGGGTAGGTTCACCCCTCCACTTT. The encoded protein is CAWSPPQGVGSPLHF. The chain is built from TRBV30 and TRBJ1-6; the match to TRBD1 covers 7 bases. V dropped 2 bases and J dropped 9; count of bases not matched to a gene: 10. The CDR3 is 15 residues long. CDR1 GTSNPN and CDR2 SVGIG come from the germline V gene (reference sequence).

The chain employs TRBV7-2 and TRBJ1-6; the D is unclear. The germline V and J ends were trimmed by 1 base and 11 bases, with 18 bases remaining between them. Germline V gives CDR1 SGHTA, CDR2 FQGNSA. This CDR3 spans 16 amino acids. The CDR3 protein is CASSLGGWQDPTPLHF. CDR3 nucleotide sequence: TGTGCCAGCAGCTTAGGAGGTTGGCAGGACCCAACACCCCTCCACTTT.

This chain links TRBV7-3 with TRBJ2-1, with D possibly being TRBD1 or TRBD2 (5 bases each). The ends were cut back, 5 bases at V and 5 bases at J, with 10 bases in the middle. Germline CDR1 reads SGHTA; CDR2 reads FQGTGA. CDR3 length: 13 residues. The CDR3 DNA is TGTGCCAGCAGCGAGGGACCAAACAATGAGCAGTTCTTC. This codes for CASSEGPNNEQFF.

This clone occurred a few times. The CDR3 here is CASSTGGSPLHF. Here the CDR3 DNA reads TGTGCCAGCAGCACAGGGGGTTCACCCCTCCACTTT. The J gene is TRBJ1-6, the V gene TRBV7-9; TRBD1 aligns across 8 bases. There are 12 residues in the CDR3. Unmatched junction bases numbered 0, after V lost 5 bases and J lost 9 bases. Germline V gene sequence: CDR1 SEHNR, CDR2 FQNEAQ (reference sequence).

This rearrangement joins TRBV5-1 to TRBJ2-1; D not resolved. Germline CDR1 and CDR2: SGHRS and YFSETQ. The V gene lost 3 bases and the J gene lost 9 bases, with 13 bases spanning the gap. The CDR3 spans 13 residues. Here the CDR3 DNA reads TGCGCCAGCAGCTCCGATACGTTGTCTGAGCAGTTCTTC. It yields the protein CASSSDTLSEQFF.

The V gene is TRBV2, the J gene TRBJ2-5, with TRBD2 matching 14 bases. Germline assignment: CDR1 SNHLY and CDR2 FYNNEI. This CDR3 is 16 amino acids long. V trimming: 6 bases; J trimming: 3 bases; junction bases outside the gene matches: 6. This chain's CDR3 is CASRRTSGGPEETQYF. Written as DNA, the CDR3 is TGTGCCAGCAGGAGGACTAGCGGGGGGCCTGAAGAGACCCAGTACTTC.

This clone showed up just a few times. The V call is TRBV5-6, the J call TRBJ1-6; the D gene is possibly TRBD1 (6 bases). CDR3 length: 12 residues. Looked up from germline, CDR1 is SGHDT and CDR2 is YYEEEE. Trimming stripped 6 bases from V and 14 bases from J, with 15 bases between. CDR3 nucleotides: TGTGCCAGCACGTCTCACACAGGGTCCCTCCACTTT. Translated: CASTSHTGSLHF.

This chain joins TRBV6-1 and TRBJ1-4; D might be TRBD1 (5 bases). Germline V gene data show CDR1 as MNHNS and CDR2 as SASEGT. There are 16 residues in the CDR3. V shed 4 bases and J shed 0 bases, with 12 bases lying between them. In DNA, the CDR3 is TGTGCCAGCAGTGGTGGGCAGGGTACAACTAATGAAAAACTGTTTTTT. Encoded protein: CASSGGQGTTNEKLFF.